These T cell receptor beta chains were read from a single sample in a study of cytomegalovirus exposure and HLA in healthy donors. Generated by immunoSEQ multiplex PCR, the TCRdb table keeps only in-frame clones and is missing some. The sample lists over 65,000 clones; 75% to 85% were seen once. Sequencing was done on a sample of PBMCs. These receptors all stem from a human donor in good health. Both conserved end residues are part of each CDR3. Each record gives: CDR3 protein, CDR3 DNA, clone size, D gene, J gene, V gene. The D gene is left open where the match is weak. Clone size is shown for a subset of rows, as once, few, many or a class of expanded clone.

CDR3: CASSSLAGGLLFDTQYF
DNA: TGTGCCAGCAGCTCTCTAGCGGGGGGCTTACTTTTTGATACGCAGTATTTT
size: NA
D: TRBD2
J: TRBJ2-3
V: TRBV5-4

CDR3: CASSERGGETQYF
DNA: TGTGCCAGCAGCGAGAGGGGGGGAGAGACCCAGTACTTC
size: NA
D: NA
J: TRBJ2-5
V: TRBV5-4

CDR3: CASRIRTYQPQHF
DNA: TGTGCCAGCAGAATTAGGACTTATCAGCCCCAGCATTTT
size: NA
D: NA
J: TRBJ1-5
V: TRBV6-1

CDR3: CASSWGGSGGYEQYF
DNA: TGTGCCAGCAGCTGGGGGGGTAGCGGGGGATACGAGCAGTACTTC
size: NA
D: TRBD2
J: TRBJ2-7
V: TRBV7-9

CDR3: CASRGGMNTEAFF
DNA: TGTGCCAGTAGGGGAGGGATGAACACTGAAGCTTTCTTT
size: NA
D: NA
J: TRBJ1-1
V: TRBV19

CDR3: CASSSGQGTDTQYF
DNA: TGCGCCAGCAGCTCTGGACAGGGGACAGATACGCAGTATTTT
size: NA
D: TRBD1
J: TRBJ2-3
V: TRBV5-1

CDR3: CASRGWQGAYEQYF
DNA: TGTGCCAGCAGGGGGTGGCAGGGGGCATACGAGCAGTACTTC
size: NA
D: TRBD1
J: TRBJ2-7
V: TRBV2

CDR3: CASSFPGGSNEQYF
DNA: TGTGCCAGCAGTTTTCCAGGAGGTAGCAACGAGCAGTACTTC
size: NA
D: NA
J: TRBJ2-7
V: TRBV28

CDR3: CASSASGGITDTQYF
DNA: TGTGCCAGCAGTGCCAGCGGGGGGATCACAGATACGCAGTATTTT
size: NA
D: TRBD2
J: TRBJ2-3
V: TRBV27

CDR3: CASRAGGSPLHF
DNA: TGCGCCAGCAGGGCAGGGGGCTCACCCCTCCACTTT
size: NA
D: TRBD1
J: TRBJ1-6
V: TRBV5-1

CDR3: CASSLKRGGVGADTQYF
DNA: TGTGCCAGCAGCTTAAAAAGGGGGGGTGTAGGTGCAGATACGCAGTATTTT
size: NA
D: NA
J: TRBJ2-3
V: TRBV11-2

CDR3: CASSEGTGTEAFF
DNA: TGTGCCAGCAGCGAAGGAACCGGGACTGAAGCTTTCTTT
size: NA
D: NA
J: TRBJ1-1
V: TRBV6-1

CDR3: CASSLAGQVYEQYF
DNA: TGTGCCAGCAGCTTAGCGGGACAGGTCTACGAGCAGTACTTC
size: few
D: TRBD1
J: TRBJ2-7
V: TRBV7-9

CDR3: CASSRSTGTGVSEQYF
DNA: TGCGCCAGCAGCCGCTCAACCGGGACAGGGGTGAGCGAGCAGTACTTC
size: NA
D: TRBD1
J: TRBJ2-7
V: TRBV5-1

CDR3: CASSLSTGGRDEKLFF
DNA: TGCGCCAGCAGCCTATCTACAGGGGGCCGTGATGAAAAACTGTTTTTT
size: NA
D: TRBD1
J: TRBJ1-4
V: TRBV5-1